These T cell receptor beta chains were read from a single sample in a study of cytomegalovirus exposure and HLA in healthy donors. Sequencing was performed with immunoSEQ multiplex PCR; in TCRdb, only in-frame clones are kept and a portion is missing. The repertoire holds approximately 100,000 clones, roughly 70% seen once, with about 10% in the top ten. Sample: PBMCs. These receptors all stem from a middle-aged man in good health and CMV-seronegative. The CDR3 runs from the conserved cysteine through the conserved F or W. D genes are given only for firm matches. Clone size is not always given. Where it is, it says once, few, many or a class for expanded clones.

d_gene	v_gene	abundance	j_gene	CDR3nt	CDR3aa
TRBD1	TRBV19	NA	TRBJ2-1	TGTGCCAGTAATCACAGGGGAATCTACAATGAGCAGTTCTTC	CASNHRGIYNEQFF
TRBD1	TRBV19	NA	TRBJ1-2	TGTGCCAGTAGTATATCATTCGGGACAGTTGGATATGGCTACACCTTC	CASSISFGTVGYGYTF
NA	TRBV9	NA	TRBJ2-1	TGTGCCAGCAGCCCCGGGACTGTACCTTGGCGGGGCTCCTACAATGAGCAGTTCTTC	CASSPGTVPWRGSYNEQFF
NA	TRBV5-1	few	TRBJ1-1	TGCGCCAGCAGCTTCCGGGACTCGAAGACTGAAGCTTTCTTT	CASSFRDSKTEAFF
NA	TRBV5-1	NA	TRBJ2-6	TGCGCCAGCAGCGCGGGGTCGGCCTCTGGGGCCAACGTCCTGACTTTC	CASSAGSASGANVLTF
TRBD1	TRBV29-1	few	TRBJ2-1	TGCAGCGCCCGTGGGGGGCAGGGGGCTGAGCAGTTCTTC	CSARGGQGAEQFF
NA	TRBV11-3	NA	TRBJ2-1	TGTGCCAGCAGCTTCGAGGGTGGATCGAATGAGCAGTTCTTC	CASSFEGGSNEQFF
TRBD1	TRBV5-1	NA	TRBJ1-2	TGCGCCAGCAGCTTGCAGGGGGAATATGGCTACACCTTC	CASSLQGEYGYTF
NA	TRBV19	few	TRBJ2-7	TGTGCCAGTAGTAGGAAACAGGGTAACGAGCAGTACTTC	CASSRKQGNEQYF
NA	TRBV11-2	NA	TRBJ1-2	TGTGCCAGCAGCTTAGCACGGACAGCCAACTATGGCTACACCTTC	CASSLARTANYGYTF
TRBD2	TRBV27	NA	TRBJ2-7	TGTGCCAGCAGTTTATTTTTCACTAGCGAGAGGGATCTCCACGAGCAGTACTTC	CASSLFFTSERDLHEQYF
NA	TRBV21-1	once	TRBJ2-7	TGTGCCAGCAGCAAAGATGTAGGTAGCGGGGGGGCACCTTACGAGCAGTACTTC	CASSKDVGSGGAPYEQYF
TRBD2	TRBV29-1	NA	TRBJ2-1	TGCAGCGTTACCCCAAGTGGGCTAGCGGGAGACAATGAGCAGTTCTTC	CSVTPSGLAGDNEQFF
NA	TRBV10-3	NA	TRBJ1-6	TGTGCCATTAAGACAGGCCTTAATTCACCCCTCCACTTT	CAIKTGLNSPLHF
NA	TRBV6-6	NA	TRBJ1-3	TGTGCCAGCAGTCAGGGATCCGGAAACACCATATATTTT	CASSQGSGNTIYF
NA	TRBV5-4	NA	TRBJ1-6	TGTGCCAGCAGCTCCGATTTTCAGAGGGAGGGGTCACCCCTCCACTTT	CASSSDFQREGSPLHF
NA	TRBV5-1	NA	TRBJ2-5	TGCGCCAGCAGCTTCAAGCCCGGGAGCTCAGAGACCCAGTACTTC	CASSFKPGSSETQYF
NA	TRBV7-2	NA	TRBJ1-3	TGTGCCAGCAGCAATAATCCTGGAAACACCATATATTTT	CASSNNPGNTIYF
NA	TRBV7-3	NA	TRBJ2-5	TGTGCCAGCAGCTTAGGCGGCAGAGGGGGTAGTCAAGAGACCCAGTACTTC	CASSLGGRGGSQETQYF
TRBD2	TRBV7-9	NA	TRBJ2-1	TGTGCCAGCAGCCCCTCCACTCCAGTAGCGGGAGTGGTGTACAATGAGCAGTTCTTC	CASSPSTPVAGVVYNEQFF
NA	TRBV18	NA	TRBJ2-3	TGTGCCAGCTCACCCAACACAGATACGCAGTATTTT	CASSPNTDTQYF
NA	TRBV19	NA	TRBJ2-5	TGTGCCAGTAGTACCCTGGACAGTGGGGAGACCCAGTACTTC	CASSTLDSGETQYF
NA	TRBV28	NA	TRBJ1-5	TGTGCCAGCACAGGGGGCAATCAGCCCCAGCATTTT	CASTGGNQPQHF
NA	TRBV5-8	NA	TRBJ1-5	TGTGCCAGCAGCTTGGAACCGGGACAGCCCCAGCATTTT	CASSLEPGQPQHF
TRBD2	TRBV7-9	NA	TRBJ2-7	TGTGCCAGCAAACCTAGTGGGCGGGAGAACGGGGAGCAGTACTTC	CASKPSGRENGEQYF
TRBD1	TRBV7-2	few	TRBJ2-1	TGTGCCAGCAGCGTAGGTGACAGGGACCATGAGCAGTTCTTC	CASSVGDRDHEQFF
TRBD1	TRBV19	NA	TRBJ2-7	TGTGCCAGTAGTATAGGGGGACAGGCAACCTCCTACGAGCAGTACTTC	CASSIGGQATSYEQYF
TRBD1	TRBV28	NA	TRBJ2-5	TGTGCCAGCGGACAGGGCCCCCAAGAGACCCAGTACTTC	CASGQGPQETQYF
NA	TRBV5-5	NA	TRBJ1-3	TGTGCCAGCAGCTTGGGGGCGGGGCCCGGAAACACCATATATTTT	CASSLGAGPGNTIYF
NA	TRBV5-6	NA	TRBJ2-1	TGTGCCAGCAGCTTGGGGACACCGTACAATGAGCAGTTCTTC	CASSLGTPYNEQFF
TRBD1	TRBV15	few	TRBJ1-6	TGTGCCACCAGCACCGACAGGGGGGGGAATTCACCCCTCCACTTT	CATSTDRGGNSPLHF
NA	TRBV30	NA	TRBJ1-6	TGTGCCTGGAACACCGACGGGGTACGTAATTCACCCCTCCACTTT	CAWNTDGVRNSPLHF
NA	TRBV18	NA	TRBJ2-5	TGTGCCAGCTCACCGGGACTCCGAGAGACCCAGTACTTC	CASSPGLRETQYF
TRBD1	TRBV5-6	few	TRBJ1-5	TGTGCCAGCAGCACAGGGGGCATGGAGCCCCAGCATTTT	CASSTGGMEPQHF
TRBD1	TRBV2	NA	TRBJ2-1	TGTGCCAGCAGTAGGGACAGCCCTAATGAGCAGTTCTTC	CASSRDSPNEQFF
NA	TRBV11-2	NA	TRBJ1-2	TGTGCCAGCAGCTTAGAAGACAGCCGAGCTAACTATGGCTACACCTTC	CASSLEDSRANYGYTF
NA	TRBV2	NA	TRBJ2-1	TGTGCCAGCTTTTTTCCAAACTACAATGAGCAGTTCTTC	CASFFPNYNEQFF
NA	TRBV25-1	NA	TRBJ2-7	TGTGCCAGCAATGGCGCGCTGGGGCAGGGCGACGAGCAGTACTTC	CASNGALGQGDEQYF
NA	TRBV4-1	few	TRBJ1-4	TGCGCCAGCAGCCGAGAGGGGGGACTGGCTAATGAAAAACTGTTTTTT	CASSREGGLANEKLFF
NA	TRBV10-3	NA	TRBJ1-1	TGTGCCATCAGTACCCCGTCGAGGCCCACGAACACTGAAGCTTTCTTT	CAISTPSRPTNTEAFF
TRBD1	TRBV2	NA	TRBJ2-1	TGTGCCAGCACCGGGACAGGGGGCGAGGAGTTCTTC	CASTGTGGEEFF
NA	TRBV7-3	NA	TRBJ2-3	TGTGCCAGCAGCTTAACAAGCGTTGGCACAGATACGCAGTATTTT	CASSLTSVGTDTQYF
NA	TRBV9	NA	TRBJ1-6	TGTGCCAGCAGCGTAGAAGGACAGAGCTCCTATAATTCACCCCTCCACTTT	CASSVEGQSSYNSPLHF
TRBD1	TRBV25-1	NA	TRBJ2-1	TGTGCCAGCAGTTCATCCGGGACAGGGGGCCACAATGAGCAGTTCTTC	CASSSSGTGGHNEQFF
TRBD1	TRBV7-3	NA	TRBJ2-2	TGTGCCAGCAGCCCGGGACAGGGAAGAAGCGAGACCGGGGAGCTGTTTTTT	CASSPGQGRSETGELFF